This TCR beta chain stems from a study of blood T cell repertoires in COVID-19. Whole-study context: Whether acute or convalescent, the COVID-19 samples came from the United States, Italy and Spain. PBMCs, B-cell-depleted T cells, or T cells provided the cDNA or gDNA that made up the material.

Original handling: Cell counts per sample came from amplifying reference gene primers. TCRdb's copy holds only in-frame clones and misses some; the assay was immunoSEQ multiplex PCR. The V and J calls and clone size were taken over from that table, and D and trimming were inferred from the DNA. The repertoire holds a few hundred thousand clones, 70% to 90% seen once, with around 10% in the top ten. Germline V gene sequence: CDR1 MNHEY, CDR2 SVGAGI. The CDR3 has 15 amino acids. The junction had 12 bases not matched to a gene; V was cut back by 6 bases and J by 8 bases. Sequencing was carried out using peripheral blood. The receptor was derived from a woman between 65 and 79 years old with acute or convalescent COVID-19. The chain joins TRBV6-5 to TRBJ2-3, with 9 bases aligning to TRBD2. The CDR3 spells CASRPLRGGPGTQYF. The CDR3 DNA sequence: TGTGCCAGCAGGCCGCTGCGGGGGGGTCCGGGTACGCAGTATTTT.